The 14 T cell receptor beta chains reported below all come from one sample, sequenced in a study of blood T cell repertoires in COVID-19. Generated by immunoSEQ multiplex PCR, the TCRdb table keeps only in-frame clones and is missing some. Of 140,000 to 150,000 clones in the sample, around nine tenths were seen once. Sample: PBMCs or T cells enriched from blood (not recorded which). The receptors stem from a young woman with acute COVID-19.

This clone was detected only a few times. As DNA, the CDR3 is TGTGCCAGCAGCCAAATCGTTAGCAATCAGCCCCAGCATTTT. Residues: CASSQIVSNQPQHF. The chain is built from TRBV3-1 (or the pseudogene TRBV3-2) and TRBJ1-5; D unresolved. The germline gives CDR1 LGHDT, CDR2 YNNKEL (reference sequence). V lost 2 bases and J lost 0, with 5 bases in between. This CDR3 is 14 amino acids long.

The chain employs TRBV29-1 and TRBJ1-2; the match to TRBD1 covers 7 bases. J lost 2 bases, V lost 6 bases, and 6 bases had no gene match. This CDR3 spans 13 amino acids. Germline V gives CDR1 SQVTM, CDR2 ANQGSEA. Written as DNA, the CDR3 is TGCAGCGTCAGGGGGGTAGAGAACTATGGCTACACCTTC. Translating it yields CSVRGVENYGYTF.

V is TRBV5-6 and J is TRBJ1-5; weak D call: TRBD1 (6 bases). Between the trimmed V and J ends, which lost 3 bases and 4 bases, there was a span of 14 bases. CDR3 length equals 15 residues. Germline V gene data show CDR1 as SGHDT and CDR2 as YYEEEE. The CDR3 loop is CASSSDLQGNQPQHF. CDR3 DNA sequence: TGTGCCAGCAGCTCTGATCTGCAGGGGAATCAGCCCCAGCATTTT.

The chain couples TRBV28 to TRBJ2-7; 9 bases line up with TRBD2. V lost 6 bases and J lost 5; bases outside the gene matches: 11. Germline V gene data show CDR1 as MDHEN and CDR2 as SYDVKM. The CDR3 is made up of 15 amino acids. This CDR3 reads CASSPPRTSDNEQYF. The CDR3 DNA reads as TGTGCCAGCAGCCCCCCTCGGACTAGCGATAACGAGCAGTACTTC.

V gene TRBV27 combines with J gene TRBJ2-7; a weak D match, TRBD1 (6 bases). Germline values: CDR1 MNHEY, CDR2 SMNVEV (reference sequence). V was trimmed by 6 bases and J by 2 bases, leaving 11 bases between them. CDR3 length: 13 residues. CDR3 coding DNA: TGTGCCAGCAGGATCGGACAGCCCTACGAGCAGTACTTC. Translated, it gives CASRIGQPYEQYF.

The V call is TRBV27, the J call TRBJ1-2; 7 bases line up with TRBD1. This CDR3 has 14 amino acids. Unmatched junction bases numbered 14, after V lost 8 bases and J lost 8 bases. Germline V CDR1 and CDR2: MNHEY, SMNVEV (reference sequence). CDR3 bases: TGTGCCAGCGGATGGACAGGCCTCCGGACAGGCTACACCTTC. It encodes CASGWTGLRTGYTF.

The chain joins TRBV19 to TRBJ2-2; 10 nucleotides align to TRBD2. The CDR3 consists of 17 residues. The V segment lost 2 bases and the J segment 4 bases; nucleotides outside the gene matches: 7. Per germline, CDR1 LNHDA and CDR2 SQIVND (reference sequence). CDR3 sequence: CASSISLAGAGTGELFF. CDR3 in DNA: TGTGCCAGTAGTATATCGCTAGCGGGAGCAGGCACCGGGGAGCTGTTTTTT.

The V gene is TRBV6-5, the J gene TRBJ1-4, with D possibly being TRBD1 (5 bases). The length of the CDR3 is 12 residues. The V end lost 2 bases, the J end lost 10 bases, and 8 bases lay between the germline ends. The germline V gene has CDR1 MNHEY and CDR2 SVGAGI. The CDR3 nucleotides are TGTGCCAGCAGTTACCACGGGGGAAAACTGTTTTTT. Protein: CASSYHGGKLFF.

About this clone: This CDR3 is also generated by other DNA sequences in the sample. This chain connects TRBV18 to TRBJ1-4; tentative D call: TRBD1 (6 bases). CDR3 size: 14 residues. CDR1 is KGHSH and CDR2 is LQKENI in the germline V gene. V shed 3 bases and J shed 3 bases, with 8 bases lying between them. The DNA for the CDR3 is TGTGCCAGCTCACCTTCAGGGGCTAATGAAAAACTGTTTTTT. This gives the protein CASSPSGANEKLFF.

The chain carries TRBV5-1 and TRBJ1-1, with TRBD1 matching 8 bases. With 0 bases clipped from V and 3 bases from J, the junction kept 7 bases outside the gene matches. The CDR3 sequence is 16 residues long. Germline lookup yields CDR1 SGHRS and CDR2 YFSETQ. In DNA form, the CDR3 reads TGCGCCAGCAGCTTGGGTAGGACAGGGTGGGACACTGAAGCTTTCTTT. This codes for CASSLGRTGWDTEAFF.

The chain employs TRBV15 and TRBJ1-5; maybe TRBD1 (6 bases). Looked up from germline, CDR1 is LNHNV and CDR2 is YYDKDF (reference sequence). The CDR3 has 15 amino acids. V was cut by 6 bases and J by 3 bases, with 15 bases left in between. The CDR3 coding sequence is TGTGCCACCAGAGAGGGCGGACAGTACAATCAGCCCCAGCATTTT. Translated: CATREGGQYNQPQHF.

This chain links TRBV28 with TRBJ1-1; maybe TRBD1 (5 bases). Germline V gene sequence: CDR1 MDHEN, CDR2 SYDVKM. The CDR3 runs 16 residues. The V end lost 6 bases, the J end lost 0 bases, and 17 bases lay between the germline ends. The CDR3 region has the DNA TGTGCCAGCAGCCTCCCGGGGGGAATCATGAACACTGAAGCTTTCTTT. Its translation is CASSLPGGIMNTEAFF.

This clone appeared a few times. V gene TRBV7-6 combines with J gene TRBJ1-1, with 9 bases that match TRBD1. V was pared by 3 bases and J by 4 bases, with 6 bases of the junction left unmatched. This CDR3 comprises 15 residues. Germline lookup yields CDR1 SGHVS and CDR2 FNYEAQ. CDR3 in DNA: TGTGCCAGCAGCTTCTCCGGGACAGGGCTCACTGAAGCTTTCTTT. Translation: CASSFSGTGLTEAFF.

V gene TRBV5-4 combines with J gene TRBJ2-7; 11 bases are shared with TRBD2. V dropped 4 bases and J dropped 3; count of bases not matched to a gene: 9. This CDR3 is built from 16 residues. CDR1 is SGHNT, CDR2 YYREEE, per germline (reference sequence). The CDR3 nucleotides read TGTGCCAGCAGCCTGACCGCCGGGACTAGCGGCTACGAGCAGTACTTC. Translating gives CASSLTAGTSGYEQYF.